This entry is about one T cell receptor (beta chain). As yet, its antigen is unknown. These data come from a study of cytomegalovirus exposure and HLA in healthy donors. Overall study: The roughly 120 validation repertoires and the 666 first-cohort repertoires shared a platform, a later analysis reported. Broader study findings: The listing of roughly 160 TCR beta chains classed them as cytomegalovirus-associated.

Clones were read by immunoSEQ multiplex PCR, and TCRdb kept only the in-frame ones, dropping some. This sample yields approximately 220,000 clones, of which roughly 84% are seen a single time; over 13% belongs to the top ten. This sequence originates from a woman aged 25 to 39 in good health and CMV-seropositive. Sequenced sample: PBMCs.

The CDR3 sequence is CSGDGNYGYTF. The DNA of the CDR3 is TGCAGCGGGGATGGGAACTATGGCTACACCTTC. The chain recombines TRBV29-1 with TRBJ1-2; D is unclear. The germline CDR1 and CDR2 sequences are SQVTM and ANQGSEA. V was pared by 7 bases and J by 2 bases, with 8 bases between. The CDR3 sequence is 11 residues long.